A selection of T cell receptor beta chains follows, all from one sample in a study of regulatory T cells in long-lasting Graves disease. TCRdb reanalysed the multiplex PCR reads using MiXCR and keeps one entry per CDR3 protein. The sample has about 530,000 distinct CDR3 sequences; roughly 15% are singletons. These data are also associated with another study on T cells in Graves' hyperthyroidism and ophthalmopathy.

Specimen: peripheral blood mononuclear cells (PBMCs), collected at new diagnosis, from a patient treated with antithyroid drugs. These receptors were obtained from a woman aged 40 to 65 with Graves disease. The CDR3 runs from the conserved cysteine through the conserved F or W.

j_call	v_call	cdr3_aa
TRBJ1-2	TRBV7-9	CASSSKGLGYGYTF
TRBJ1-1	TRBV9	CASSGRSPGDTEAFF
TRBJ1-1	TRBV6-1	CASSERAGILGTEAFF
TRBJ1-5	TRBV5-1	CASRQDLGNQPQHF
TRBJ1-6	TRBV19	CASSTTPVGSYNSPLHF
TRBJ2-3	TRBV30	CAWRASSNTPYF
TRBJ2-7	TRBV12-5	CASLFSQGNYEQYF
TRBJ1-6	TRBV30	CAWRVQGSSPLHF
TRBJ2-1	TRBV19	CASSTSGQGFRQFF
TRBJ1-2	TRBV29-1	CSVEGTGGGGYGYTF
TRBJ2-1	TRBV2	CASRADRAGNEQFF
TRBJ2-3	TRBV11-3	CASSLGGWPAGGSDTQYF
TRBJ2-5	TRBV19	CASSMPPGAVEETQYF
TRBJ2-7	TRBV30	CAWRRVGSGKGQYF
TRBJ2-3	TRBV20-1	CSARAPGPDTQYF
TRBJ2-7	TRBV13	CASSARTVNTLSYEQYF
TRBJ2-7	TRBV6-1	CASRDTPGEQYF
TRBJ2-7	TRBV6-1	CASSTTQGARSEQYF
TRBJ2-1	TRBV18	CASSPRRGGSYNEQFF
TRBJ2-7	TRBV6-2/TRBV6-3	CASSPVPRGYEQYF
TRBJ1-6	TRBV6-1	CASMGQGGNSPLHF
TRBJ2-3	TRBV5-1	CASRWGGSSTDTQYF
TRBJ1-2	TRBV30	CAWSVRTRGYTF
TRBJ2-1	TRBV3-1	CASSQAGTGYNEQFF
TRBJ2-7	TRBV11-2	CASSARGGGYEQYF
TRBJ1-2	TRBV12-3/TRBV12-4	CASSLVGQGAEGYTF
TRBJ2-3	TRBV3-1	CASSSGQVGTQYF
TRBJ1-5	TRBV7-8	CASSSLSHQPQHF
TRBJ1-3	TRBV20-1	CSARESTGGNTIYF
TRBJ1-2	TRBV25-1	CASSEGGGQGAGYTF
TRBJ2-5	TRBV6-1	CASEDSRPARAWETQYF
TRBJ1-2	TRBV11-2	CASSFSGQYGYTF
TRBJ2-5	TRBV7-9	CASSVGSGGVQETQYF
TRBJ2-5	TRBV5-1	CASSLEGGGFEETQYF
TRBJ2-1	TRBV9	CASSPRRSGGPNNEQFF
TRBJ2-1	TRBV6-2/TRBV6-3	CASRIDIGGYNEQFF
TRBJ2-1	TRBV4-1	CASTPGALAGPYNEQFF
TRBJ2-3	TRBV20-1	CSASGGAGTDTQYF
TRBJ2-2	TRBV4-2	CASSLRELNTGELFF
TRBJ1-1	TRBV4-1	CASSQPQGANTEAFF
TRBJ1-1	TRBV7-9	CASSDGAALAGAEAFF
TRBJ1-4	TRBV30	CAWSVGALTNEKLFF
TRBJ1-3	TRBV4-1	CASSQGTGREGHRNTIYF
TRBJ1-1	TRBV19	CASSVGLPVGTEAFF
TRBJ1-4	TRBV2	CASSEVDRANEKLFF